The 20 T cell receptor beta chains below come from one sample, sequenced in a study of T cells after somatic rescue of genetic block (TCRdb year 2020). Library prep was done by the immunoSEQ multiplex PCR assay. Drawn from immuneACCESS, this table holds only the in-frame rearrangements with V and J called that TCRdb kept. Clones are partly lost; checked studies trace under half to an unresolved V gene and leave the rest unexplained. Within this sample are around 57,000 clones, with 95% to 96% of them counted one time only. The ten largest clones add up to 0.075% to 0.1% of the sample. The sequencing input was peripheral blood mononuclear cells (PBMCs). These receptors originate from a child in the first two years of life.

The genes are TRBV19 and TRBJ1-2, with TRBD1 as a possible D gene (5 bases). V lost 3 bases and J 2 bases, leaving 13 bases between the germline ends. Per germline, CDR1 LNHDA and CDR2 SQIVND (reference sequence). This CDR3 is built from 15 residues. The CDR3 DNA is TGTGCCAGTAGTATTGCTCGAGCAGGGAACTATGGCTACACCTTC. It encodes CASSIARAGNYGYTF.

This clone was seen just once. The chain joins TRBV11-2 to TRBJ1-1; D perhaps matches TRBD1 (6 bases). The germline V gene encodes CDR1 SGHAT and CDR2 FQNNGV. The CDR3 is made up of 14 amino acids. V lost 0 bases and J 1 base, leaving 6 bases between the germline ends. CDR3: CASSLDRGNTEAFF. The CDR3 DNA is TGTGCCAGCAGCTTAGACAGGGGGAACACTGAAGCTTTCTTT.

J is TRBJ1-1 and V is TRBV21-1. TRBV21-1 is classified as a pseudogene. The CDR3 length is 15 residues. For the CDR3, the DNA is TGTGCCAGCAGCTCCCTGTGGGTACCGAACACTGAAGCTTTCTTT. Translation gives CASSSLWVPNTEAFF.

The V gene is TRBV9, the J gene TRBJ2-7, with D perhaps matching TRBD1 (6 bases). The V end lost 4 bases, the J end lost 5 bases, and 13 bases lay between the germline ends. Germline V lookup: CDR1 SGDLS, CDR2 YYNGEE. The CDR3 loop spans 13 amino acids. CDR3 region: CASSLLPGDEQYF. Here the CDR3 DNA reads TGTGCCAGCAGCTTGCTCCCAGGGGACGAGCAGTACTTC.

J is TRBJ2-1 and V is TRBV5-8, with 9 bases identical to TRBD2. CDR1 and CDR2 from the germline V gene are SGHTS and YDEGEE. The CDR3 is 15 residues long. The trim removed 5 bases at V and 0 bases at J, leaving 3 bases unmatched. The CDR3 region has the DNA TGTGCCAGCAGTTCGGGACTAGCCTCCTACAATGAGCAGTTCTTC. As protein: CASSSGLASYNEQFF.

The rearrangement joins TRBV27 to TRBJ2-7; tentatively, D is TRBD2 (5 bases). This CDR3 region has 13 residues. Germline CDR1 and CDR2: MNHEY and SMNVEV (reference sequence). Trimming removed 2 bases from V and 1 base from J, with 6 bases in between. CDR3 amino acids: CASSLTRSYEQYF. The CDR3 bases are TGTGCCAGCAGTTTAACTAGATCCTACGAGCAGTACTTC.

The rearrangement links TRBV27 to TRBJ1-1, with 9 bases matching TRBD1. The CDR3 runs 13 residues. CDR1 is MNHEY, CDR2 SMNVEV, per germline (reference sequence). V trimming: 4 bases; J trimming: 4 bases; junction bases outside the gene matches: 1. The CDR3 DNA is TGTGCCAGCAGTTACAGGGGGCGCACTGAAGCTTTCTTT. Its translation: CASSYRGRTEAFF.

This clone was picked up a small number of times. The rearrangement uses TRBV29-1 and TRBJ1-2; maybe TRBD1 (5 bases). V was shortened by 3 bases and J by 3 bases, with 14 bases between the two germline ends. The CDR3 has 14 residues. Per the germline V gene, CDR1 is SQVTM and CDR2 is ANQGSEA. Written as DNA, the CDR3 is TGCAGCGTTGACCCTCGGGGGGAATACTATGGCTACACCTTC. Translated, it gives CSVDPRGEYYGYTF. Drawing the rest from reference TRBV29-1 and TRBJ1-2, the complete variable domain is SAVISQKPSRDICQRGTSLTIQCQVDSQVTMMFWYRQQPGQSLTLIATANQGSEATYESGFVIDKFPISRPNLTFSTLTVSNMSPEDSSIYLCSVDPRGEYYGYTFGSGTRLTVV.

The chain uses TRBV30 and TRBJ1-3, with D unclear. Germline values: CDR1 GTSNPN, CDR2 SVGIG (reference sequence). The V end lost 0 bases, the J end lost 0 bases, and 3 bases lay between the germline ends. The CDR3 loop spans 13 amino acids. CDR3 protein: CAWSVSSGNTIYF. In nucleotides, the CDR3 is TGTGCCTGGAGTGTCAGCTCTGGAAACACCATATATTTT. Full variable domain (outside the CDR3, taken from reference TRBV30 and TRBJ1-3): SQTIHQWPATLVQPVGSPLSLECTVEGTSNPNLYWYRQAAGRGLQLLFYSVGIGQISSEVPQNLSASRPQDRQFILSSKKLLLSDSGFYLCAWSVSSGNTIYFGEGSWLTVV.

V and J are TRBV5-4 and TRBJ2-1; D uncertain. This CDR3 spans 14 amino acids. Germline-derived CDR1 and CDR2 are SGHNT and YYREEE (reference sequence). V shed 1 base and J shed 4 bases, with 9 bases lying between them. CDR3 residues: CASSLLADYNEQFF. DNA of the CDR3: TGTGCCAGCAGCTTGCTGGCAGATTACAATGAGCAGTTCTTC.

Regarding this clone: Other DNA sequences in the sample encode the same CDR3. CDR3 sequence reads: CASSLGLTNYGYTF. In DNA form, the CDR3 reads TGTGCCAGCTCACTGGGACTTACCAACTATGGCTACACCTTC. V gene TRBV18 combines with J gene TRBJ1-2; tentative D call: TRBD1 (5 bases). The CDR3 has 14 residues. V gave up 4 bases and J gave up 2 bases, with 11 bases separating them. Germline CDR1 is KGHSH and CDR2 is LQKENI.

This clone was observed a single time. The chain has TRBV5-4 and TRBJ2-1; D is unclear. This CDR3 contains 15 residues. V shed 2 bases and J shed 0 bases, with 9 bases lying between them. Germline V gene lookup returns CDR1 SGHNT and CDR2 YYREEE (reference sequence). CDR3 coding DNA: TGTGCCAGCAGCTTTCAGGAGCCCTCCTACAATGAGCAGTTCTTC. Translated, it gives CASSFQEPSYNEQFF.

The CDR3 region is CAISDGRDEQFF. Here the CDR3 DNA reads TGTGCCATCAGTGACGGACGCGATGAGCAGTTCTTC. The chain combines TRBV10-3 with TRBJ2-1; the D is unclear. V was shortened by 3 bases and J by 8 bases, with 8 bases between the two germline ends. The CDR3 totals 12 residues. CDR1 is ENHRY, CDR2 SYGVKD, per germline.

This chain links TRBV29-1 with TRBJ1-2; TRBD1 matches at 12 bases. Germline V gene data show CDR1 as SQVTM and CDR2 as ANQGSEA. Trimming removed 5 bases from V and 1 base from J; junction bases left unmatched: 5. The length of the CDR3 is 15 residues. This chain's CDR3 is CSVTGQGAFNYGYTF. The CDR3 DNA sequence: TGCAGCGTTACGGGACAGGGGGCCTTTAACTATGGCTACACCTTC.

The J gene is TRBJ1-1, the V gene TRBV9, with 7 positions matching TRBD1. This CDR3 has 14 amino acids. Germline values: CDR1 SGDLS, CDR2 YYNGEE. After removal of 0 bases from V and 1 base from J, the junction contained 0 bases not matched to a gene. The CDR3 DNA is TGTGCCAGCAGCGTAGGGACAGGGAACACTGAAGCTTTCTTT. Translating it yields CASSVGTGNTEAFF.

V is TRBV9 and J is TRBJ1-6, with 7 nucleotides matching TRBD1. V was clipped by 0 bases and J by 6 bases; unmatched bases: 3. Germline V lookup: CDR1 SGDLS, CDR2 YYNGEE. The CDR3 is 15 amino acids. The DNA for the CDR3 is TGTGCCAGCAGCGTAGCGGGGACAGTTAATTCACCCCTCCACTTT. Translation gives CASSVAGTVNSPLHF.

The CDR3 here is CSVEGPTMGFF. The CDR3 nucleotides read TGCAGCGTTGAAGGTCCCACTATGGGTTTCTTT. The J gene is TRBJ1-1, the V gene TRBV29-1; the D is unclear. The CDR3 consists of 11 residues. Germline lookup yields CDR1 SQVTM and CDR2 ANQGSEA. V was shortened by 1 base and J by 13 bases, with 13 bases between the two germline ends.

V usage is TRBV6-5 and J usage is TRBJ2-3, with unresolved D. The CDR3 is 14 residues long. Germline loops: CDR1 MNHEY, CDR2 SVGAGI. Trimming took 0 bases from V and 7 from J, leaving 11 bases between them. The CDR3 here is CASSYSRRGNTQYF. The CDR3 bases are TGTGCCAGCAGTTACTCGCGCAGAGGAAATACGCAGTATTTT.

The chain joins TRBV13 to TRBJ2-2; 10 bases line up with TRBD1. This CDR3 is built from 17 residues. Per germline, CDR1 PRHDT and CDR2 FYEKMQ (reference sequence). Trimming cost V 5 bases and J 3 bases; bases outside gene matches: 9. CDR3 residues: CASSVRQGARDTGELFF. As DNA, the CDR3 is TGTGCCAGCAGCGTGAGACAGGGGGCGCGCGACACCGGGGAGCTGTTTTTT.

CDR3 in amino acids: CAITGVRTDTQYF. The CDR3 DNA is TGTGCCATTACAGGGGTCCGCACAGATACGCAGTATTTT. V usage is TRBV10-3 and J usage is TRBJ2-3; 7 nucleotides line up with TRBD1. CDR3 length: 13 residues. Looked up from germline, CDR1 is ENHRY and CDR2 is SYGVKD. V lost 9 bases to trimming and J lost 1 base; unmatched junction nucleotides: 4.